The 26 T cell receptor beta chains presented below share a single source sample, sequenced in a study of cytomegalovirus exposure and HLA in healthy donors (dated by TCRdb to the late 2010s). The library was obtained by the immunoSEQ multiplex PCR assay. For the multiplex PCR, a mixture combining 60 forward primers for TCR Vbeta segments and 13 reverse primers for TCR Jbeta segments was used. This is the immuneACCESS table as TCRdb keeps it, with only in-frame sequences that have V and J called. A part of the clones is gone; compared with another copy, unresolved V genes explain less than half, and the rest is unexplained. The sample has approximately 140,000 clones on record, over 75% of them singletons. The top ten hold 1.8% of the sample. Source material: PBMCs. Every receptor here comes from a man in his forties in good health and CMV-seronegative.

This clone was seen more than once but under ten times. The rearrangement joins TRBV7-2 to TRBJ2-7; 12 nucleotides align to TRBD2. After removal of 4 bases from V and 0 bases from J, the junction contained 1 base not matched to a gene. CDR3 length: 15 residues. CDR1 is SGHTA, CDR2 FQGNSA, per germline. The CDR3 reads CASSSTSGGSYEQYF. The DNA for the CDR3 is TGTGCCAGCAGCTCGACTAGCGGGGGCTCCTACGAGCAGTACTTC.

V usage is TRBV6-1 and J usage is TRBJ2-1; weak D call: TRBD1 (6 bases). This CDR3 region has 19 residues. Trimming left V 2 bases short and J 0 bases short, with 20 bases between. CDR1 and CDR2 from the germline V gene are MNHNS and SASEGT. This chain's CDR3 is CASSESGALAESSYNEQFF. The CDR3 coding sequence is TGTGCCAGCAGTGAATCAGGGGCCCTAGCTGAGAGCTCCTACAATGAGCAGTTCTTC.

The chain carries TRBV4-3 and TRBJ2-3; TRBD1 matches at 10 bases. V gave up 2 bases and J gave up 3 bases; unmatched junction bases: 11. The CDR3 is 18 residues long. Germline values: CDR1 LGHNA, CDR2 YSLEER. The CDR3 bases are TGCGCCAGCAGCCAACAAAGACCCGGGACAGGGGTAACAGATACGCAGTATTTT. Protein: CASSQQRPGTGVTDTQYF.

This chain joins TRBV27 and TRBJ2-4, with a tentative D call TRBD1 (6 bases). Germline values: CDR1 MNHEY, CDR2 SMNVEV (reference sequence). Trimming pared 0 bases from V and 3 bases from J, leaving 18 bases between. The CDR3 runs 18 residues. CDR3 in amino acids: CASSLSGTRTEDKNIQYF. CDR3 sequence (DNA): TGTGCCAGCAGTTTATCCGGGACACGGACAGAGGACAAAAACATTCAGTACTTC.

This clone was seen a few times. V is TRBV28 and J is TRBJ1-6; 7 bases match TRBD1. The J segment lost 9 bases and the V segment lost 10 bases, leaving 15 bases of the junction unmatched. This CDR3 spans 15 amino acids. CDR1 MDHEN and CDR2 SYDVKM come from the germline V gene. The CDR3 loop is CAISSQQGFGSPLHF. The CDR3, as DNA: TGTGCCATCTCGTCCCAACAGGGGTTCGGTTCACCCCTCCACTTT.

The chain carries TRBV18 and TRBJ2-5, with TRBD2 as a possible D gene (6 bases). The germline gives CDR1 KGHSH, CDR2 LQKENI. V was clipped by 2 bases and J by 6 bases, with 10 bases between them. The CDR3 consists of 13 residues. CDR3 in amino acids: CASSPAGIKTQYF. The CDR3, as DNA: TGTGCCAGCTCACCAGCGGGAATCAAGACCCAGTACTTC.

A note on this clone: Mismatch with germline at one junction end may stem from a read error. V and J are TRBV7-9 and TRBJ2-7; TRBD2 is a possible D gene (6 bases). Per germline, CDR1 SEHNR and CDR2 FQNEAQ (reference sequence). CDR3 length equals 15 residues. The CDR3 nucleotides read TGTTCCAGCAGCTTAGCGGACCTAAGGGGCTACGAGCAGTACTTC. It codes for CSSSLADLRGYEQYF.

This clone has a single count. The chain links TRBV2 to TRBJ2-5; a weak D match, TRBD1 (7 bases). V was pared by 4 bases and J by 5 bases, with 17 bases between. This CDR3 has 15 residues. Germline values: CDR1 SNHLY, CDR2 FYNNEI. CDR3: CASSGNRGGGETQYF. In nucleotides, the CDR3 is TGTGCCAGCAGTGGGAACAGGGGAGGCGGGGAGACCCAGTACTTC.

The chain couples TRBV7-8 to TRBJ1-1; a weak D match, TRBD1 (6 bases). Germline V gene sequence: CDR1 SGHVS, CDR2 FQNEAQ. V lost 0 bases to trimming and J lost 1 base, with 9 bases between them. The CDR3 contains 15 residues. As DNA, the CDR3 is TGTGCCAGCAGCTTAGCGGCAGGGGCGAACACTGAAGCTTTCTTT. Its translation is CASSLAAGANTEAFF.

The chain joins TRBV7-2 to TRBJ2-3, with D possibly TRBD1 on 6 matching bases. Trimming removed 3 bases at V and 0 bases at J, with 7 bases between. This CDR3 spans 14 amino acids. Germline CDR1 SGHTA, CDR2 FQGNSA. The DNA for the CDR3 is TGTGCCAGCAGCTTGGGACATAGCACAGATACGCAGTATTTT. This encodes CASSLGHSTDTQYF.

This clone was picked up a small number of times. The rearrangement uses TRBV7-5 and TRBJ2-7; the table's D gene call, TRBD1, was not cross checked with the DNA. TRBV7-5 is a pseudogene. The CDR3 contains 18 residues. CDR3 DNA sequence: TGTGTCAGAAGCTTAGGCCCCTTTAGGGGTAGATCCTCCTACGAGCAGTACTTC. Its protein is CVRSLGPFRGRSSYEQYF.

Regarding this clone: The same CDR3 is also encoded by other DNA sequences in this sample. V usage is TRBV28 and J usage is TRBJ2-2; 12 bases agree with TRBD2. The CDR3 totals 17 residues. Germline loops: CDR1 MDHEN, CDR2 SYDVKM. Trimming took 5 bases from V and 3 from J; bases not matched to a gene: 7. The CDR3 protein is CASSLLAGGPDTGELFF. CDR3 DNA sequence: TGTGCCAGCAGTCTCCTAGCGGGAGGGCCGGACACCGGGGAGCTGTTTTTT.

The chain links TRBV7-2 to TRBJ2-3; no firm D call. V lost 5 bases and J lost 4, with 10 bases in between. Germline V CDR1 and CDR2: SGHTA, FQGNSA. The CDR3 totals 13 residues. CDR3 protein: CASSQISADTQYF. The CDR3 DNA sequence: TGTGCCAGCAGCCAAATCTCGGCAGATACGCAGTATTTT.

This clone appeared a few times. A read error may produce the germline difference seen at one junction end. J is TRBJ2-3 and V is TRBV7-9; 7 positions match TRBD2. This CDR3 contains 16 residues. Germline V CDR1 and CDR2: SEHNR, FQNEAQ (reference sequence). CDR3 sequence (DNA): TGTTCCAGCAGCCCCCCGAGCGGGAAAGGGACAGATACGCAGTATTTT. Protein sequence: CSSSPPSGKGTDTQYF.

This clone was seen a few times. V and J are TRBV19 and TRBJ1-3, with D unresolved. Trimming left V 1 base short and J 0 bases short, with 7 bases between. Germline V lookup: CDR1 LNHDA, CDR2 SQIVND (reference sequence). The CDR3 has 15 amino acids. CDR3 region: CASSIGAVSGNTIYF. The CDR3 DNA sequence: TGTGCCAGTAGTATAGGAGCGGTCTCTGGAAACACCATATATTTT.

The V and J genes are TRBV10-3 and TRBJ1-1, with TRBD1 identical over 7 bases. The CDR3 sequence is 13 residues long. J gave up 3 bases and V 6 bases, and 4 bases lay outside the gene matches. CDR1 and CDR2 from the germline V gene are ENHRY and SYGVKD. CDR3 loop: CAIRLDRDTEAFF. In DNA, the CDR3 is TGTGCCATCAGACTCGACAGGGACACTGAAGCTTTCTTT.

CDR3 residues: CASSRDRGPTDTQYF. Here the CDR3 DNA reads TGTGCCAGCTCCCGGGACAGGGGGCCGACAGATACGCAGTATTTT. This chain links TRBV18 with TRBJ2-3, with 12 bases that match TRBD1. The CDR3 has 15 amino acids. CDR1 and CDR2 from the germline V gene are KGHSH and LQKENI. V lost 6 bases to trimming and J lost 3 bases; unmatched junction nucleotides: 4.

The chain has TRBV4-1 and TRBJ1-6; 9 bases map to TRBD1. Germline lookup yields CDR1 MGHRA and CDR2 YSYEKL. This CDR3 is built from 18 residues. Trimming removed 7 bases from V and 0 bases from J; junction bases left unmatched: 10. CDR3 bases: TGCGCCAGCAAGAAGGGACAGGGATTGAACTCCTATAATTCACCCCTCCACTTT. It translates to CASKKGQGLNSYNSPLHF.

This chain links TRBV30 with TRBJ2-5, with no clear D. The end of the DNA aligns better with TRBJ2-7, so the J call may be wrong. Germline V gives CDR1 GTSNPN, CDR2 SVGIG (reference sequence). The CDR3 contains 11 residues. CDR3 sequence reads: CAWSVTYEQYF. The CDR3 region has the DNA TGTGCCTGGAGTGTAACGTACGAGCAGTACTTC.

This chain links TRBV15 with TRBJ2-2, with D unclear. Looked up from germline, CDR1 is LNHNV and CDR2 is YYDKDF (reference sequence). The germline V and J ends were trimmed by 7 bases and 3 bases, with 9 bases remaining between them. The CDR3 has 13 amino acids. The DNA of the CDR3 is TGTGCCACCACTGGCCCCTACACCGGGGAGCTGTTTTTT. Translation: CATTGPYTGELFF.

This rearrangement joins TRBV27 to TRBJ2-6, with unresolved D. The CDR3 consists of 14 residues. V was cut by 8 bases and J by 0 bases, with 8 bases left in between. Germline V gene sequence: CDR1 MNHEY, CDR2 SMNVEV (reference sequence). The CDR3: CASQQLSGANVLTF. The CDR3 DNA reads TGTGCCAGCCAACAGCTCTCTGGGGCCAACGTCCTGACTTTC.

The rearrangement links TRBV27 to TRBJ1-1; weak D call: TRBD1 (5 bases). Germline V CDR1 and CDR2: MNHEY, SMNVEV (reference sequence). The CDR3 totals 13 residues. V dropped 4 bases and J dropped 5 bases, with 11 bases sitting between them. CDR3 protein: CASSSAGGTEAFF. The CDR3 region has the DNA TGTGCCAGCAGTTCCGCGGGGGGAACTGAAGCTTTCTTT.

The chain is built from TRBV7-9 and TRBJ2-5, with a tentative D call TRBD2 (5 bases). The last part of the DNA fits TRBJ2-7 better; the J call may be wrong. The germline V gene has CDR1 SEHNR and CDR2 FQNEAQ (reference sequence). The CDR3 covers 14 residues. The CDR3 here is CASDSRWTPYEQYF. CDR3 nucleotide sequence: TGTGCCAGCGATTCAAGGTGGACTCCATACGAGCAGTACTTC.

As to this clone: The junction and the germline gene differ at one end; a read error may be behind it. The V call is TRBV29-1, the J call TRBJ2-6, with D possibly TRBD1 on 5 matching bases. CDR3 length: 13 residues. CDR1 and CDR2 from the germline V gene are SQVTM and ANQGSEA. CDR3 coding DNA: TGCAGCGTCCTATTCTCTGGGGCCAACGGCCTGACTTTC. Protein: CSVLFSGANGLTF.

This chain connects TRBV5-5 to TRBJ2-5; 9 bases are a match to TRBD1. The CDR3 sequence is 13 residues long. J gave up 13 bases and V 6 bases, and 13 bases lay outside the gene matches. Germline V gene sequence: CDR1 SGHKS, CDR2 YYEKEE (reference sequence). The CDR3 loop reads CASTSWDRDVLYF. The CDR3 nucleotides read TGTGCCAGCACCTCGTGGGACAGGGACGTCCTGTACTTC.

This sequence joins TRBV19 and TRBJ1-4; D is perhaps TRBD1 (5 bases). This CDR3 has 15 amino acids. CDR1 and CDR2 from the germline V gene are LNHDA and SQIVND (reference sequence). V was cut by 5 bases and J by 3 bases, with 13 bases left in between. The CDR3 DNA reads TGTGCCAGTAGTCCCCGGGGGGAGCCTAATGAAAAACTGTTTTTT. This translates into CASSPRGEPNEKLFF.